What follows describes a single T cell receptor beta chain. The data derive from a study of early T cells in non-severe SARS-CoV-2 infection. Study summary: It was bulk RNA from unsorted whole blood that was sequenced, and the chains were unpaired.

TCRdb re-called the 5' RACE reads with MiXCR, one entry per CDR3 protein. The data show more than 80,000 distinct CDR3 sequences, around 17% seen once. Sequencing input: whole blood. The sequence derives from an adult who was a healthcare worker with PCR-confirmed SARS-CoV-2 infection or an uninfected control (not recorded which).

The CDR3: CASSYSSTDTQYF. The CDR3 bases are TGTGCCAGCAGTTACTCCTCCACAGATACGCAGTATTTT. The rearrangement uses TRBV6-2 or TRBV6-3 and TRBJ2-3; D not certain. Germline V gene lookup returns CDR1 MNHEY and CDR2 SVGEGT. The V end was cut by 0 bases, the J end by 2 bases, with 3 bases between. CDR3 length equals 13 residues.